The rows below give T cell receptor beta chains drawn from one sample of a study of T-cell reconstitution after alpha-beta-depleted transplantation in children. TCRdb processed the PCR reads anew with MiXCR; each CDR3 protein has one entry. The repertoire holds approximately 270,000 distinct CDR3 sequences, with about 24% as singletons. The specimen comprised PBMCs, mostly from graft donor cells, sampled 360 days after TCRalphabeta/CD19-depleted stem cell transplant. These receptor sequences come from a female patient aged 2-9 years who had a stem cell transplant for congenital amegakaryocytic thrombocytopenia, so the T cells may come from the graft donor. The CDR3 runs from the conserved cysteine through the conserved F or W. Fields, in order: V gene, clone size, CDR3 protein. For some rows the clone size is stated as once, few or many, or as a class when expanded; others skip it.

TRBV4-3,.,CASSQDSAYGVYEQYF
TRBV14,.,CASSQVRNTGELFF
TRBV29-1,many,CSAVVPSTDTQYF
TRBV12-3/TRBV12-4,many,CASSFAAGGSGELFF
TRBV3-1,.,CASSRASGNYNEQFF
TRBV14,few,CASSQNLASVSGELFF
TRBV7-6,.,CASSSSGGDTGELFF
TRBV28,few,CASSLFPSSGRLAKNIQYF
TRBV15,.,CATSRGGQGLYEQYF
TRBV12-3/TRBV12-4,.,CASSLAGHSGADTQYF
TRBV20-1,.,CSASVIWGQETQYF
TRBV20-1,.,CSARDSRRGNYGYTF
TRBV5-1,.,CASSLGTGLHNEQFF
TRBV6-5,.,CASSYRAPLLTYNSPLHF
TRBV7-2,few,CASSHGAPLRYF
TRBV29-1,many,CSGRAGGPRYEQYF
TRBV12-3/TRBV12-4,.,CASSEGAGGINEQFF
TRBV20-1,.,CSAGTSYEQYF
TRBV27,.,CASRSGTGVVQPQHF
TRBV5-5,many,CASSSSGQGTDTQYF
TRBV5-4,.,CASSLVRPGLQETQYF
TRBV5-1,.,CASSPGDRPTNYGYTF
TRBV5-1,.,CASSLWAENIQYF
TRBV7-9,.,CASSPGVGAGELFF
TRBV20-1,many,CSARVDGVTSGRETDTQYF
TRBV7-8,many,CASSLGHGLGSANQPQHF
TRBV9,few,CASSIQTSGGVGSSYNEQFF
TRBV5-1,.,CASRDWTGETQYF
TRBV29-1,few,CSPLHQETQYF
TRBV7-2,few,CASTAYNEQFF
TRBV7-2,.,CASSFSVRAGELFF
TRBV28,.,CASSFPSGGPQYF
TRBV5-6,few,CASSFPGGATQYF
TRBV20-1,many,CSAPPLGGLTQNIQYF
TRBV6-5,once,CASSSMAGGTYNEQFF
TRBV20-1,.,CSAGREGSANYGYTF
TRBV6-5,.,CASSYGFTTDTQYF
TRBV5-1,.,CASSLMSHQETQYF
TRBV12-3/TRBV12-4,.,CASSLRGLGQYF
TRBV5-5,few,CASSLIGINEKLFF
TRBV7-7,.,CASSRGLAGSQETQYF
TRBV12-3/TRBV12-4,few,CASTHQNNYGYTF
TRBV6-2/TRBV6-3,.,CASSYGVLAGGNASTDTQYF
TRBV20-1,few,CSARATGPFSGNTIYF
TRBV4-1,once,CASSQVTPISYPYGYTF
TRBV7-2,few,CASSFRVRQYF
TRBV12-5,.,CASALGFASTDTQYF
TRBV30,few,CAWSAGLAGVDEQYF
TRBV6-2/TRBV6-3,few,CASSRDSTSYEQYF
TRBV20-1,few,CSAREGTRGTDTQYF
TRBV20-1,.,CSARDLSTDTQYF
TRBV7-9,.,CASSPVSTIYF
TRBV29-1,few,CSVVVGLAGGEQYF
TRBV20-1,.,CSATLDRVTEAFF
TRBV20-1,.,CSAKWRVDSPLHF
TRBV12-3/TRBV12-4,few,CASSLGAGGPYGYTF
TRBV20-1,.,CSAPRLGTDTQYF
TRBV20-1,.,CSAKGRGPLIAKNIQYF
TRBV5-6,.,CASSPTETDTQYF
TRBV7-2,.,CASGPMYQETQYF